These T cell receptor beta chains were read from a single sample in a study of T-cell reconstitution after alpha-beta-depleted transplantation in children. TCRdb re-called the PCR reads through MiXCR, storing one row per CDR3 protein. The sample has 750,000 to 950,000 distinct CDR3 sequences; around 17% are singletons. The sample consisted of PBMCs, mostly from graft donor cells, taken 360 days after TCRalphabeta/CD19-depleted stem cell transplant. The receptors stem from a male patient younger than 18 who had a stem cell transplant for acute lymphoblastic leukemia, so the T cells may come from the graft donor. The conserved cysteine and the conserved F or W are not part of the CDR3 here.

J,V,CDR3
TRBJ2-7,TRBV20-1,SAQRMGPVGYEQY
TRBJ2-6,TRBV5-5,ASSSGFQAGANVLT
TRBJ2-3,TRBV7-6,ASSHHVADTQY
TRBJ2-7,TRBV29-1,SAQRTGSYEQY
TRBJ1-3,TRBV5-1,ASSSGPISGNTIY
TRBJ2-4,TRBV19,ASRTGADIQY
TRBJ2-7,TRBV29-1,SVEDGHPYEQY
TRBJ1-1,TRBV25-1,ASIRGAGTEAF
TRBJ2-7,TRBV29-1,SVVLWAQNEQY
TRBJ2-5,TRBV18,ASSPWQGETQY
TRBJ2-3,TRBV7-6,ASSLRLVGTDTQY
TRBJ2-4,TRBV7-9,ASSRERLAGDIQY
TRBJ1-1,TRBV5-1,ASSLAPTGMNTEAF
TRBJ2-7,TRBV2,ASSLRRAGGPWGEQY
TRBJ2-1,TRBV11-2,ASSQQKYNEQF
TRBJ1-5,TRBV6-1,ASRLTPIFNQPQH
TRBJ1-4,TRBV15,ATSSQVGPNEKLF
TRBJ2-7,TRBV12-5,ASGLKVLGGYSYEQY
TRBJ1-1,TRBV19,ASSMGVEAAEAF
TRBJ2-7,TRBV5-1,ASSWGLAGVEQY
TRBJ1-5,TRBV15,ATSDQQGALYSNQPQH
TRBJ1-4,TRBV5-5,ASSFHGTGVEKLF
TRBJ1-1,TRBV11-2,ASSHNAGGNTEAF
TRBJ2-1,TRBV7-6,ASSTLWRTYNEQF